This TCR beta chain was identified in a study of synovial regulatory T cells in juvenile arthritis. For the study at large: Treatments: a few naive, several methotrexate, one methotrexate plus infliximab, one unknown. Study results and caveats: Largely private between patients, iaTreg TCR repertoires showed partial overlap with synovial Teff and blood CPL repertoires.

Profiling relied on immunoSEQ multiplex PCR, and the TCRdb table lists in-frame clones only, not all of them. This sample lists 9,000 to 10,000 clones; its ten largest clones have about 1.1%. As regards this clone: Its cognate antigen is unknown.

Approximately 11-patient cohort: 11 active juvenile idiopathic arthritis patients, 3 polyarticular, 8 oligoarticular. Germline assignment: CDR1 WNHNN and CDR2 SYGVQD (reference sequence). There are 14 residues in the CDR3. Only the protein is available. J is TRBJ2-7 and V is TRBV10-1; TCRdb lists TRBD1, though no DNA is available to test this call. The source material was Treg cells from blood. As to subset: remaining (HLA-DR-negative) circulating blood Treg cells. This sequence originates from a donor aged 2-30 years with juvenile idiopathic arthritis. The CDR3 here is CASTPGTGVHEQYF.